The present T cell receptor beta chain was sequenced within a study of blood T cell repertoires in COVID-19. In the study overall: Samples representing acute and convalescent COVID-19 were sourced from the United States, Italy and Spain.

How the authors handled the data: Amplification of reference gene primers was used by the study to estimate nucleated cell counts. TCRdb's table, derived via immunoSEQ multiplex PCR, lists solely in-frame clones and lacks some. V, J and clone size are taken as reported in that table, and D and trimming were inferred from the DNA itself. The sample records 250,000 to 350,000 clones, about nine tenths being singletons. Germline V lookup: CDR1 MNHEY, CDR2 SMNVEV (reference sequence). The CDR3 totals 14 residues. The ends were cut back, 1 base at V and 2 bases at J, with 8 bases in the middle. The receptor comes from a woman in her forties or fifties who had recovered from COVID-19. The source material was peripheral blood. The genes are TRBV27 and TRBJ1-1; the D is unclear. The CDR3 nucleotides read TGTGCCAGCAGTTTATTCAGGTTTAACACTGAAGCTTTCTTT. Encoded protein: CASSLFRFNTEAFF.